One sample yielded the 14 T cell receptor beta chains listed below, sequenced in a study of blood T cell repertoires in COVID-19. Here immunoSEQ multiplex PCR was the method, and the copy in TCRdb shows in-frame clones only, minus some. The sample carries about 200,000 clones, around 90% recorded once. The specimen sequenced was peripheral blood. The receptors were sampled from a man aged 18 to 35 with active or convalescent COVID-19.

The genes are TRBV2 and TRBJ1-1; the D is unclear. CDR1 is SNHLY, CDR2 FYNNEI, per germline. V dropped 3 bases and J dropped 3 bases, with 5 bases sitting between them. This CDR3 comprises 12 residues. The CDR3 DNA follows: TGTGCCAGCAGTGAGACTTACACTGAAGCTTTCTTT. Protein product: CASSETYTEAFF.

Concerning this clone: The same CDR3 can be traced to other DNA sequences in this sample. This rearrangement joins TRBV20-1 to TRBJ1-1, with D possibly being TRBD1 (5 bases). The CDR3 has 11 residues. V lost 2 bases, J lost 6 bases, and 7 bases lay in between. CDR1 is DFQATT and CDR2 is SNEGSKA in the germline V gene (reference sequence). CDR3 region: CSARRGSEAFF. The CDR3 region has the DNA TGCAGTGCTAGAAGGGGTTCTGAAGCTTTCTTT.

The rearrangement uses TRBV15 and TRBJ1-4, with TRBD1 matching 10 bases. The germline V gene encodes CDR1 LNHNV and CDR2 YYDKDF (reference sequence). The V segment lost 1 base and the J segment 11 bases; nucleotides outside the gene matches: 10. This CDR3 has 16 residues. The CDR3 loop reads CATSRGGDRGRAKLFF. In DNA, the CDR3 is TGTGCCACCAGCAGAGGAGGAGACAGGGGGCGAGCGAAACTGTTTTTT.

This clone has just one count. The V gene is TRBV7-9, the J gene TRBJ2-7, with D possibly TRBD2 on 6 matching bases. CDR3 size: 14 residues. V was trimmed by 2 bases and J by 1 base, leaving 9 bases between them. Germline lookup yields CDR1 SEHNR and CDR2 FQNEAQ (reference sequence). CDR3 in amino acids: CASSLSLASYEQYF. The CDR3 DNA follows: TGTGCCAGCAGCTTATCCCTAGCGTCCTACGAGCAGTACTTC.

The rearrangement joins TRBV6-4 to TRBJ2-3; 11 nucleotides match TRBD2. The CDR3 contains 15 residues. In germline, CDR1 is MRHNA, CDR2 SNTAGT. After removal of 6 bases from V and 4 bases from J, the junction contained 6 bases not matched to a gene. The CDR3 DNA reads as TGTGCCAGCAGGCTAGCGGGAGGCTCTTCAGATACGCAGTATTTT. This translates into CASRLAGGSSDTQYF.

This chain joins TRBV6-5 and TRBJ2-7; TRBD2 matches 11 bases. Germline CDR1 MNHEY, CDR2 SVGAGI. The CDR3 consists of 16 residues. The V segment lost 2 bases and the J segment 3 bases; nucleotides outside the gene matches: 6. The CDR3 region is CASSYTSLAGGYEQYF. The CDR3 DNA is TGTGCCAGCAGTTACACAAGTCTAGCGGGAGGCTACGAGCAGTACTTC.

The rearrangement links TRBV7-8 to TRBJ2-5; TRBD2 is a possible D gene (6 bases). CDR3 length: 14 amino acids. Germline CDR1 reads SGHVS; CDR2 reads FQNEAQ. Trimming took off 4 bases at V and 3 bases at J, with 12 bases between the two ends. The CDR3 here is CASSSWGTEETQYF. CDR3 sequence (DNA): TGTGCCAGCAGCTCGTGGGGGACTGAAGAGACCCAGTACTTC.

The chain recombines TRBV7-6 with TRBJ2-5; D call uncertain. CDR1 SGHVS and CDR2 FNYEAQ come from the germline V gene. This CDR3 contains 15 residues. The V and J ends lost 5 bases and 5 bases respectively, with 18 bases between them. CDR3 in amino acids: CASSLRTAPRETQYF. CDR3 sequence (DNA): TGTGCCAGCAGCCTCCGAACCGCCCCGAGGGAGACCCAGTACTTC. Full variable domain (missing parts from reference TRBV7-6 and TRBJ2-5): GAGVSQSPRYKVTKRGQDVALRCDPISGHVSLYWYRQALGQGPEFLTYFNYEAQQDKSGLPNDRFSAERPEGSISTLTIQRTEQRDSAMYRCASSLRTAPRETQYFGPGTRLLVL.

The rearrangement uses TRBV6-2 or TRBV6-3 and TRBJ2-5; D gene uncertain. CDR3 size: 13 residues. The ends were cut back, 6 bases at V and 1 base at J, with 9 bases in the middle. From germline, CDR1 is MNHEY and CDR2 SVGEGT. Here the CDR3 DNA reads TGTGCCAGCAGCCCAGACTCCCAAGAGACCCAGTACTTC. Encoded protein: CASSPDSQETQYF.

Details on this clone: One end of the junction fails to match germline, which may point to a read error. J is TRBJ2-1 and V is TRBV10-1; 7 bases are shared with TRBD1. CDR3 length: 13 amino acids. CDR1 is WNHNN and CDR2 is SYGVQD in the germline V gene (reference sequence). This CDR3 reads CASSTKQGTTELF. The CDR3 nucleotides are TGCGCCAGCAGTACAAAACAGGGGACGACGGAGCTCTTC.

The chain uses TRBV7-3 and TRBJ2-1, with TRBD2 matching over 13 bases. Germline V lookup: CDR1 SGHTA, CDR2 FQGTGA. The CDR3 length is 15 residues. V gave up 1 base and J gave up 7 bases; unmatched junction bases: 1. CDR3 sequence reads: CASSLMGLAGNEQFF. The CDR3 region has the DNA TGTGCCAGCAGCTTAATGGGACTAGCGGGGAATGAGCAGTTCTTC.

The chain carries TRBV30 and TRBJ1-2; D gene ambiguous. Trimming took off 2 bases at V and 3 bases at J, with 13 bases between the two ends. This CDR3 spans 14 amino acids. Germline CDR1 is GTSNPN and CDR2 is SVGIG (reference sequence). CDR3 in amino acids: CAWSWGGIDYGYTF. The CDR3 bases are TGTGCCTGGAGTTGGGGAGGGATTGACTATGGCTACACCTTC.

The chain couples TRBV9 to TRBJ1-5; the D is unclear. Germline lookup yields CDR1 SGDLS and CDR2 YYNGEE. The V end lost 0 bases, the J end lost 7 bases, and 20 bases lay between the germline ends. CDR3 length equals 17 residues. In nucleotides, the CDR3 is TGTGCCAGCAGCGTAGCCCCGACGACTACCTCCGCGCAGCCCCAGCATTTT. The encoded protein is CASSVAPTTTSAQPQHF.

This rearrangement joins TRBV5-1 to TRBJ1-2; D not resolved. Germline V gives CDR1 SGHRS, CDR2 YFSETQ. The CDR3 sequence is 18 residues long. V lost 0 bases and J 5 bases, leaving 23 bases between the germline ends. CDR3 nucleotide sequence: TGCGCCAGCAGCTTGGAATCCTTGCCAGGAGGAGGGATATATGGCTACACCTTC. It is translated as CASSLESLPGGGIYGYTF.